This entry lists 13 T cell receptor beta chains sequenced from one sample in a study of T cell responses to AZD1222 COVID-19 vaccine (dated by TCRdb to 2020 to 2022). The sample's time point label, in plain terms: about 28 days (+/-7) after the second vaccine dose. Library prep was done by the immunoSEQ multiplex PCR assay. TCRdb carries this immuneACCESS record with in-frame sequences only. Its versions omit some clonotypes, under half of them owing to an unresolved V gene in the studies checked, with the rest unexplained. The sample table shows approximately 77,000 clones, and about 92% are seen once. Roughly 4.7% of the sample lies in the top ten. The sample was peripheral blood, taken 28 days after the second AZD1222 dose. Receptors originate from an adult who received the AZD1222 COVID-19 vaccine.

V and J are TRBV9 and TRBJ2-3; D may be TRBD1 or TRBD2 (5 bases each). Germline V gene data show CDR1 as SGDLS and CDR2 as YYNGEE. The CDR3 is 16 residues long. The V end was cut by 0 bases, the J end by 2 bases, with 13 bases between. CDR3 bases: TGTGCCAGCAGCGTAGATTCGGGGCATTCCACAGATACGCAGTATTTT. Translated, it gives CASSVDSGHSTDTQYF.

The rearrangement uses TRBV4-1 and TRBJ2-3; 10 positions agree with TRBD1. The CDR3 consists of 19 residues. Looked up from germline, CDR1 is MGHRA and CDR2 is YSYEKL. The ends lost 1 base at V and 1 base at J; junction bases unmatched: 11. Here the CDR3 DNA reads TGCGCCAGCAGCCAAGTTTTCTCCCCCGGGACAGGGGGCACAGATACGCAGTATTTT. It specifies CASSQVFSPGTGGTDTQYF.

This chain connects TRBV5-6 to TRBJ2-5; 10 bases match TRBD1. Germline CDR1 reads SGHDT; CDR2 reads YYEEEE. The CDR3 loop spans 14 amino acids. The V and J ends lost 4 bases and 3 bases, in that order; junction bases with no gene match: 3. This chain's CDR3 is CASSGGTGEETQYF. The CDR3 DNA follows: TGTGCCAGCAGCGGAGGGACAGGGGAAGAGACCCAGTACTTC. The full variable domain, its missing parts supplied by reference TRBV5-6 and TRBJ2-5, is DAGVTQSPTHLIKTRGQQVTLRCSPKSGHDTVSWYQQALGQGPQFIFQYYEEEERQRGNFPDRFSGHQFPNYSSELNVNALLLGDSALYLCASSGGTGEETQYFGPGTRLLVL.

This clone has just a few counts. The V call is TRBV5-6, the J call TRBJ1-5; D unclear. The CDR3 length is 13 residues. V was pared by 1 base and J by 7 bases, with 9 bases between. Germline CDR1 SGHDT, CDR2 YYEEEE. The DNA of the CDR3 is TGTGCCAGCAGCTTGTTTCGCGGACAGCCCCAGCATTTT. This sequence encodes CASSLFRGQPQHF.

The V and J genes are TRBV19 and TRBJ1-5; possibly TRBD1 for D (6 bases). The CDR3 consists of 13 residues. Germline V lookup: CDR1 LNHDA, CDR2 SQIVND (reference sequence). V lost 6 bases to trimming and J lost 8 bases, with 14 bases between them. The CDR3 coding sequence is TGTGCCAGTAGCTACAGGGCATCGGAGCCCCAGCATTTT. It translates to CASSYRASEPQHF.

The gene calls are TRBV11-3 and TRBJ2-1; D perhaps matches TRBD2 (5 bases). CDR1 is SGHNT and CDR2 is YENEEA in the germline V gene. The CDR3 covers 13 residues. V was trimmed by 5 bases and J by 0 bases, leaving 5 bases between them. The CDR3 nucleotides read TGTGCCAGCAGCGGGAGCTCCTACAATGAGCAGTTCTTC. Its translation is CASSGSSYNEQFF. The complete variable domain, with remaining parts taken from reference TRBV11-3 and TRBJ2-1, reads EAGVVQSPRYKIIEKKQPVAFWCNPISGHNTLYWYLQNLGQGPELLIRYENEEAVDDSQLPKDRFSAERLKGVDSTLKIQPAELGDSAVYLCASSGSSYNEQFFGPGTRLTVL.

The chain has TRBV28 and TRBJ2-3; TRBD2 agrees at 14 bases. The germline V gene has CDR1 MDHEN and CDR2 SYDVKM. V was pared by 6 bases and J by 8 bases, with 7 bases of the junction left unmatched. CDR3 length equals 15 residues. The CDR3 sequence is CASRGLAGVGSTQYF. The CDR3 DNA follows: TGTGCCAGCAGGGGACTAGCGGGAGTGGGGAGTACGCAGTATTTT.

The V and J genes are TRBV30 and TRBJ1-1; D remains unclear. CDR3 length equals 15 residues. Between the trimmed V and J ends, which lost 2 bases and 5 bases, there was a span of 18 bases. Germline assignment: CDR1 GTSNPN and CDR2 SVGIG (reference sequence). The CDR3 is CAWSRTVAEGTEAFF. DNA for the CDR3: TGTGCCTGGAGTCGGACCGTGGCCGAGGGAACTGAAGCTTTCTTT.

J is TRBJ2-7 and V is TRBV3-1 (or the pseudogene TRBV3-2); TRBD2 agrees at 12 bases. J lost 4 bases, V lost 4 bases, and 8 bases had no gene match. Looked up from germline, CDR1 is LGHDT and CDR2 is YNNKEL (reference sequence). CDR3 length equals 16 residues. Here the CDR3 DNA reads TGTGCCAGCAGCCCAGATGGGACTAGCGGGCGGTACGAGCAGTACTTC. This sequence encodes CASSPDGTSGRYEQYF.

In DNA, the CDR3 is TGTGCCAGTAGCGGGGGGATCTCGGGGTCACCCCTCCACTTT. This sequence encodes CASSGGISGSPLHF. V gene TRBV19 combines with J gene TRBJ1-6; D may be TRBD1 (5 bases). This CDR3 spans 14 amino acids. The germline V gene has CDR1 LNHDA and CDR2 SQIVND (reference sequence). The V and J ends lost 6 bases and 10 bases respectively, with 16 bases between them.

CDR3 sequence reads: CASSPGTGASLRGYTF. The CDR3 coding sequence is TGTGCCAGCAGCCCTGGGACAGGGGCCTCCCTTAGGGGCTACACCTTC. The chain links TRBV7-9 to TRBJ1-2; the match to TRBD1 covers 10 bases. V shed 5 bases, J shed 8 bases, and the junction held 14 bases outside the gene matches. Germline V gene sequence: CDR1 SEHNR, CDR2 FQNEAQ (reference sequence). The CDR3 contains 16 residues.

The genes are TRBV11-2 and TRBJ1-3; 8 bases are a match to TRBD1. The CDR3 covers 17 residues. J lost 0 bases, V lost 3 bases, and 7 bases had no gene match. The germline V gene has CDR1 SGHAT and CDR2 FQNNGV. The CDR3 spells CASSLDRAGGSGNTIYF. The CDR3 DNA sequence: TGTGCCAGCAGCTTGGACAGGGCGGGGGGCTCTGGAAACACCATATATTTT.

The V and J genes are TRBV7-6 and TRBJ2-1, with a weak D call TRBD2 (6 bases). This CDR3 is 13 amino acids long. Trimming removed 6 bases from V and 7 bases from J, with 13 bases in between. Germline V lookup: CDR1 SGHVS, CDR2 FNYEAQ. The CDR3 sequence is CASSFGRRNEQFF. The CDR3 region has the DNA TGTGCCAGCAGTTTCGGGAGAAGGAATGAGCAGTTCTTC. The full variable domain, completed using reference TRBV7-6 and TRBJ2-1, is GAGVSQSPRYKVTKRGQDVALRCDPISGHVSLYWYRQALGQGPEFLTYFNYEAQQDKSGLPNDRFSAERPEGSISTLTIQRTEQRDSAMYRCASSFGRRNEQFFGPGTRLTVL.